The sample holds many counts of the clone carrying this TCR beta chain. This entry comes from a study of CD8+CD57+ T cells in acquired aplastic anemia. Study overall: Sorted CD4+ and CD8+ cells gave an average of around 3.1 ug of DNA.

The CDR3 has 16 residues. The germline gives CDR1 MGHDK, CDR2 SYGVNS. The V and J ends lost 8 bases and 2 bases, in that order; junction bases with no gene match: 8. Template material for TCR beta VDJ and CDR3 profiling consisted of genomic DNA. TCRdb re-derived calls from the reads in MiXCR, one entry per CDR3 protein. The repertoire holds 180,000 or so distinct CDR3 sequences, with about 60% as singletons. Only patients with CD8+CD57+ cell expansion on flow cytometry were chosen for sequencing. The blood sampling took place in patients who had so far received no therapy. This chain joins TRBV25-1 and TRBJ2-6; 8 bases line up with TRBD1. This TCR was recovered from a human donor with aplastic anemia. The sequenced material came from sorted CD4+, CD8+, or CD8+CD57+ T cells (not recorded which) from PBMCs. The CDR3 nucleotides are TGTGCCAGCCGGGCGGACAGGGAGACTGGGGCCAACGTCCTGACTTTC. Its translation: CASRADRETGANVLTF.